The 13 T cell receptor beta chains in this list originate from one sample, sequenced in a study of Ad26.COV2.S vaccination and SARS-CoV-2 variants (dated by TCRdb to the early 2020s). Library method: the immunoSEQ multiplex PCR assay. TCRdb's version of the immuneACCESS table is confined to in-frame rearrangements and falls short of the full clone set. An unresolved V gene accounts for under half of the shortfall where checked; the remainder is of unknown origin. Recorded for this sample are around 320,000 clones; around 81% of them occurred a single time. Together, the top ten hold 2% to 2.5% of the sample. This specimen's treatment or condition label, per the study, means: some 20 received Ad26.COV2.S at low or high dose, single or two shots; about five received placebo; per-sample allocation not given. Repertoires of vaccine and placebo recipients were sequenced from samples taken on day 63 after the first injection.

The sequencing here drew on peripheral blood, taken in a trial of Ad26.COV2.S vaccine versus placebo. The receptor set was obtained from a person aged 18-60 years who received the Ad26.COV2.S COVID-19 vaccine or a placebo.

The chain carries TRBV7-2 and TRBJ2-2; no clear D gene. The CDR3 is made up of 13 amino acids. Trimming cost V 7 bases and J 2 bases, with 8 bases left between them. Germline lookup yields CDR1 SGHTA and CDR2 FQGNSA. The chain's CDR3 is CASKGLNTGELFF. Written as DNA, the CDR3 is TGTGCCAGCAAAGGGCTAAACACCGGGGAGCTGTTTTTT. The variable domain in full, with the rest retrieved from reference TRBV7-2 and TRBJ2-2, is GAGVSQSPSNKVTEKGKDVELRCDPISGHTALYWYRQSLGQGLEFLIYFQGNSAPDKSGLPSDRFSAERTGGSVSTLTIQRTQQEDSAVYLCASKGLNTGELFFGEGSRLTVL.

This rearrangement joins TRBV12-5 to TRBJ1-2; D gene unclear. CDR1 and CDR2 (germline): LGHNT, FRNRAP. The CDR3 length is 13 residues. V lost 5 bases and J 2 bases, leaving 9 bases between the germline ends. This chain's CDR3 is CASGPRLNYGYTF. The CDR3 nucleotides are TGTGCTAGTGGTCCGCGACTGAACTATGGCTACACCTTC. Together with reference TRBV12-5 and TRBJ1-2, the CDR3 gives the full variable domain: DARVTQTPRHKVTEMGQEVTMRCQPILGHNTVFWYRQTMMQGLELLAYFRNRAPLDDSGMPKDRFSAEMPDATLATLKIQPSEPRDSAVYFCASGPRLNYGYTFGSGTRLTVV.

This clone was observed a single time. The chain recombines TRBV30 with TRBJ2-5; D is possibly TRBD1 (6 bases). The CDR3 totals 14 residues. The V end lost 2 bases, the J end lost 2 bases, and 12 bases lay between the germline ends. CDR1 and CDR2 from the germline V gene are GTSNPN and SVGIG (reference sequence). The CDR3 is CAWSLGGSQETQYF. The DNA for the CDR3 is TGTGCCTGGAGTCTTGGGGGCAGTCAAGAGACCCAGTACTTC.

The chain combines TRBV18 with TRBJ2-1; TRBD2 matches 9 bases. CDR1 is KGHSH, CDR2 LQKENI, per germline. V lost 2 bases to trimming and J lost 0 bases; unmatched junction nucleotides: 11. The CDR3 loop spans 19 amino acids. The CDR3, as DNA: TGTGCCAGCTCACCAGGCCCTCTAGCGGGGCCTAGCTCCTACAATGAGCAGTTCTTC. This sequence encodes CASSPGPLAGPSSYNEQFF.

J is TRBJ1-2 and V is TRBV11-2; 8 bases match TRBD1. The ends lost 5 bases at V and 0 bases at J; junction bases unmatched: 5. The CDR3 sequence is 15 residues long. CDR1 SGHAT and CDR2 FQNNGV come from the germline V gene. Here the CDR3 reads CASSLTGASNYGYTF. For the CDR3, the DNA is TGTGCCAGCAGCCTGACAGGGGCTTCTAACTATGGCTACACCTTC.

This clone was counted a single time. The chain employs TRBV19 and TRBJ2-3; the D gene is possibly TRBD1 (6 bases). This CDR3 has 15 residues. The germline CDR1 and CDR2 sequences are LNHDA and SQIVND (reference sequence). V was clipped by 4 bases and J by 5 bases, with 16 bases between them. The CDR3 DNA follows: TGTGCCAGTAGTAGGGACAATATGGGGGAAGATACGCAGTATTTT. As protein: CASSRDNMGEDTQYF.

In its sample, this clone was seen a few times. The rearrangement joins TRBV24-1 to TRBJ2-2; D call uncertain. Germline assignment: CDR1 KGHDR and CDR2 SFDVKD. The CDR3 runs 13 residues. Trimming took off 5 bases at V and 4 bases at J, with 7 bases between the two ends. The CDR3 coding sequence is TGTGCCACCAGTGCCGTCCCCACCGGGGAGCTGTTTTTT. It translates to CATSAVPTGELFF.

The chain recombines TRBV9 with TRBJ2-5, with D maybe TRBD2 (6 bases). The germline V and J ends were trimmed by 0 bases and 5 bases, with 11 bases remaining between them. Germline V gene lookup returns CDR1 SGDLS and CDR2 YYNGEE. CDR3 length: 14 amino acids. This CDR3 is CASSVGLEAETQYF. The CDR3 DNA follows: TGTGCCAGCAGCGTAGGACTAGAGGCGGAGACCCAGTACTTC.

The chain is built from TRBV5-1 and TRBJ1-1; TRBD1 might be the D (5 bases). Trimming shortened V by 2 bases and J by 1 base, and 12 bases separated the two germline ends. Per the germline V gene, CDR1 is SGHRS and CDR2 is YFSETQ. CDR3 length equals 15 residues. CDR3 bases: TGCGCCAGCAGCTTACGGGGGTTTAAGAACACTGAAGCTTTCTTT. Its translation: CASSLRGFKNTEAFF. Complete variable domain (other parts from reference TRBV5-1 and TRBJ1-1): KAGVTQTPRYLIKTRGQQVTLSCSPISGHRSVSWYQQTPGQGLQFLFEYFSETQRNKGNFPGRFSGRQFSNSRSEMNVSTLELGDSALYLCASSLRGFKNTEAFFGQGTRLTVV.

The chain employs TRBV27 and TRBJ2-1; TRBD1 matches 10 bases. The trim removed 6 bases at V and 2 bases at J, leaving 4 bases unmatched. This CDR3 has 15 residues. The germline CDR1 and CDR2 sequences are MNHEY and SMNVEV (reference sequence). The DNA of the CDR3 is TGTGCCAGCAGACCGACAGGGGGCGCCTACAATGAGCAGTTCTTC. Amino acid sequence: CASRPTGGAYNEQFF.

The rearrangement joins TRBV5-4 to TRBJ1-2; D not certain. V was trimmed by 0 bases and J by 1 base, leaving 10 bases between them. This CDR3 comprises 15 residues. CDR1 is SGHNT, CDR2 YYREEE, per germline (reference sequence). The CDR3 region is CASSLDWSSNYGYTF. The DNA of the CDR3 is TGTGCCAGCAGCTTGGACTGGTCCAGTAACTATGGCTACACCTTC.

The CDR3 sequence: CASRSLGNTEAFF. DNA of the CDR3: TGTGCCAGCAGGTCATTAGGGAACACTGAAGCTTTCTTT. The J gene is TRBJ1-1, the V gene TRBV4-2; D remains unclear. Germline V gene sequence: CDR1 LGHNA, CDR2 YNFKEQ. Trimming removed 6 bases at V and 1 base at J, with 9 bases between. The CDR3 spans 13 residues.

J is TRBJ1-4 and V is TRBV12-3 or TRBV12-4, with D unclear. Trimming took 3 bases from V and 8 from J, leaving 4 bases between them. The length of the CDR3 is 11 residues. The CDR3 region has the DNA TGTGCCAGCAGTTTGCAAGAAAAACTGTTTTTT. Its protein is CASSLQEKLFF.